This T cell receptor (beta chain) was profiled in a study of T cell repertoires in cytomegalovirus infection. About the research overall: Public TCR beta signatures marked donors with CMV infection and the matching HLA.

MiXCR was run by TCRdb on the reads, yielding one entry per CDR3 protein. This sample yields more than 650,000 distinct CDR3 sequences, of which less than 40% are seen a single time; about 2.8% belongs to the top ten. Germline CDR1 KGHDR, CDR2 SFDVKD. This CDR3 is 13 amino acids long. Study-wide findings and caveats: Adding up the frequency of public TCR beta families identified people who carried CMV plus the relevant HLA.

Notes on this clonotype: Its specificity is not known. At one boundary the junction diverges from the germline segment, which might be a read error.

The TCR originated in a human donor in good health (CMV status not recorded). Some clones in this sample may be carry-over from other donors' samples. This sequence joins TRBV24-1 and TRBJ1-2; D unclear. Sequenced input: PBMCs. CDR3 region: CSISSTFNYCYTF. The DNA for the CDR3 is TGTTCCATCAGTTCTACGTTTAACTATTGCTACACCTTC.